This record looks at one TCR beta chain sequence and its context. Its specificity is unknown. The data derive from a study of T cell responses to AZD1222 COVID-19 vaccine. Overall study findings and caveats: Reports indicate that nearly half of spike-specific TCRs are directed at unmutated variant regions. With two AZD1222 doses given, Spike-specific TCR breadth and depth both rose. No repertoire was sampled before or during the peak T cell response, only after it. Recipients of AZD1222 seropositive at baseline numbered only 5 or 6.

The CDR3 has 14 residues. CDR1 and CDR2 (germline): SGHTA, FQGNSA. Deletions cut 1 base from V and 4 bases from J, with 10 bases between. Generated by immunoSEQ multiplex PCR, the TCRdb table keeps only in-frame clones and is missing some. The sample includes 90,000 to 130,000 clones, roughly 86% seen only once; the top ten take under 4%. The source of this sequence is an adult in good health. Sequenced material: peripheral blood, taken on day 0 of AZD1222 vaccination. The chain employs TRBV7-2 and TRBJ1-1; D not resolved. The CDR3 here is CASSLVPEGTEAFF. The CDR3, as DNA: TGTGCCAGCAGCTTAGTACCCGAGGGCACTGAAGCTTTCTTT.